This T cell receptor beta chain was sequenced in a study of blood T cells in healthy people across ages. Every donor provided roughly 10 milliliters of peripheral blood. Per individual sample, total RNA of at least 5.5 micrograms was extracted. The use of a sample-barcoded 5' primer and a J-beta primer mix characterized a second PCR of roughly 7 to 12 cycles. A single record per CDR3 protein comes from TCRdb applying MiXCR to the 5' RACE reads. The sample has about 600,000 distinct CDR3 sequences, more than 45% seen once. In the case of this clonotype: What it binds is unknown.

Broader study findings: There was no known CMV status for donors, so expanded clonotype changes were possibly confounded.

The source material was blood. The source is an older man in good health.

CDR3 amino acids: CASRGQGADTQYF. CDR3 in DNA: TGTGCCAGCAGGGGACAGGGGGCAGATACGCAGTATTTT. The J gene is TRBJ2-3, the V gene TRBV2; 11 bases line up with TRBD1. After removal of 6 bases from V and 4 bases from J, the junction contained 0 bases not matched to a gene. Germline V lookup: CDR1 SNHLY, CDR2 FYNNEI. The CDR3 is 13 residues long.